Following are 15 T cell receptor beta chains from one sample sequenced in a study of untreated major depressive disorder (dated 2018 in TCRdb). General study outcomes and caveats: In CD4+ T cells, sequencing confirmed that depressed patients used TRBV05-01 (Vbeta 5.1) more than controls did, with a one-tailed test giving p = 0.040.

The protocol used for the library was the immunoSEQ multiplex PCR assay. What TCRdb holds here is the immuneACCESS table cut down to in-frame rearrangements. Part of the clones is not present; checked against another copy, under half of the missing clones reflect an unresolved V gene, and the others are unexplained. The sample table contains 15,000 to 20,000 clones; only one count was recorded for roughly 90% of them. About 0.6% of the sample is in the top ten clones. Which antigens these TCRs recognize remains unknown. Sequencing was done on a sample of CD4+ T cells from PBMCs. Every receptor here comes from a woman aged 40 to 55 with major depressive disorder.

This chain links TRBV7-3 with TRBJ2-5, with TRBD1 matching over 9 bases. Germline lookup yields CDR1 SGHTA and CDR2 FQGTGA. V gave up 6 bases and J gave up 5 bases; unmatched junction bases: 4. The CDR3 covers 13 residues. CDR3 region: CASSRGQGETQYF. As DNA, the CDR3 is TGTGCCAGCAGTCGCGGACAGGGGGAGACCCAGTACTTC.

The chain recombines TRBV6-5 with TRBJ1-2, with a weak D call TRBD1 (5 bases). The CDR3 totals 13 residues. Germline lookup yields CDR1 MNHEY and CDR2 SVGAGI. Trimming pared 0 bases from V and 8 bases from J, leaving 10 bases between. The chain's CDR3 is CASSYSGGKGYTF. CDR3 coding DNA: TGTGCCAGCAGTTACTCGGGGGGAAAGGGCTACACCTTC.

The V call is TRBV5-1, the J call TRBJ1-2; 9 nucleotides agree with TRBD1. This CDR3 contains 15 residues. Trimming took 0 bases from V and 8 from J; bases not matched to a gene: 8. In germline, CDR1 is SGHRS, CDR2 YFSETQ. The CDR3 is CASSLEAGTGHGYTF. In DNA form, the CDR3 reads TGCGCCAGCAGCTTGGAAGCCGGGACAGGGCACGGCTACACCTTC. Full variable domain (missing parts from reference TRBV5-1 and TRBJ1-2): KAGVTQTPRYLIKTRGQQVTLSCSPISGHRSVSWYQQTPGQGLQFLFEYFSETQRNKGNFPGRFSGRQFSNSRSEMNVSTLELGDSALYLCASSLEAGTGHGYTFGSGTRLTVV.

The chain joins TRBV27 to TRBJ2-4; weak D call: TRBD1 (6 bases). CDR3 length: 14 residues. The germline gives CDR1 MNHEY, CDR2 SMNVEV (reference sequence). Trimming left V 5 bases short and J 6 bases short, with 14 bases between. The DNA for the CDR3 is TGTGCCAGCAGTGCGACAGGTAAAGGAAACATTCAGTACTTC. It specifies CASSATGKGNIQYF.

DNA of the CDR3: TGTGCCAGCAGCAGTCGATTAGCCAAAAACATTCAGTACTTC. Translation gives CASSSRLAKNIQYF. The genes are TRBV11-2 and TRBJ2-4; D is unresolved. The CDR3 is made up of 14 amino acids. Trimming pared 5 bases from V and 0 bases from J, leaving 8 bases between. Germline V gene sequence: CDR1 SGHAT, CDR2 FQNNGV.

This clone appeared a few times. The chain carries TRBV7-2 and TRBJ2-7; tentatively, D is TRBD2 (5 bases). Germline CDR1 is SGHTA and CDR2 is FQGNSA. The CDR3 covers 13 residues. V was clipped by 1 base and J by 6 bases, with 10 bases between them. CDR3 sequence: CASSLGPSGEQYV. The DNA of the CDR3 is TGTGCCAGCAGCTTAGGCCCCAGCGGCGAGCAGTACGTC.

This clone was picked up one time. This chain connects TRBV19 to TRBJ2-2; no firm D call. V lost 4 bases, J lost 3 bases, and 12 bases lay in between. Looked up from germline, CDR1 is LNHDA and CDR2 is SQIVND (reference sequence). This CDR3 region has 15 residues. In DNA, the CDR3 is TGTGCCAGTAGTAGTTCCCAAATATACACCGGGGAGCTGTTTTTT. It codes for CASSSSQIYTGELFF.

The genes are TRBV7-9 and TRBJ2-7; 7 positions agree with TRBD1. Unmatched junction bases numbered 6, after V lost 1 base and J lost 6 bases. Per the germline V gene, CDR1 is SEHNR and CDR2 is FQNEAQ (reference sequence). This CDR3 contains 14 residues. The CDR3 loop is CASSLEGGAFEQYF. The CDR3 DNA is TGTGCCAGCAGCTTAGAAGGGGGCGCGTTCGAGCAGTACTTC. Full variable domain (outside the CDR3, taken from reference TRBV7-9 and TRBJ2-7): DTGVSQNPRHKITKRGQNVTFRCDPISEHNRLYWYRQTLGQGPEFLTYFQNEAQLEKSRLLSDRFSAERPKGSFSTLEIQRTEQGDSAMYLCASSLEGGAFEQYFGPGTRLTVT.

This clone came up a few times. The genes are TRBV2 and TRBJ1-2, with D unclear. The V end was cut by 6 bases, the J end by 7 bases, with 15 bases between. Germline loops: CDR1 SNHLY, CDR2 FYNNEI. The CDR3 sequence is 13 residues long. CDR3 loop: CASSVDPLGGYTF. CDR3 in DNA: TGTGCCAGCAGCGTGGACCCCCTAGGTGGCTACACCTTC.

This clone was observed once. J is TRBJ2-2 and V is TRBV19; D not certain. Germline CDR1 and CDR2: LNHDA and SQIVND (reference sequence). With 0 bases removed from V and 4 bases from J, the gap between germline ends came to 3 bases. The CDR3 consists of 13 residues. CDR3 region: CASSIEGTGELFF. The CDR3 DNA is TGTGCCAGTAGTATAGAGGGCACCGGGGAGCTGTTTTTT.

In DNA, the CDR3 is TGTGCCACCCAACAGGGGCCCTTGGGGGAGCAGTACGTC. It is translated as CATQQGPLGEQYV. This chain connects TRBV6-5 to TRBJ2-7; 7 bases map to TRBD1. V lost 10 bases and J lost 7; bases outside the gene matches: 13. Germline V gene lookup returns CDR1 MNHEY and CDR2 SVGAGI. The CDR3 spans 13 residues.

The chain links TRBV15 to TRBJ1-6, with unresolved D. This CDR3 has 13 residues. Trimming cost V 3 bases and J 9 bases, with 9 bases left between them. CDR1 is LNHNV and CDR2 is YYDKDF in the germline V gene (reference sequence). In nucleotides, the CDR3 is TGTGCCACCAGCAGTGATACCAGTTCACCCCTCCACTTT. This translates into CATSSDTSSPLHF.

The CDR3 nucleotides are TGCGCCAGCAGCCCGATTGGGCCAAACAGCAGAGAAGCTTTCTTT. Its protein product is CASSPIGPNSREAFF. V gene TRBV5-1 combines with J gene TRBJ1-1; no definite D call. The CDR3 contains 15 residues. From germline, CDR1 is SGHRS and CDR2 YFSETQ. Trimming took off 4 bases at V and 8 bases at J, with 21 bases between the two ends.

V gene TRBV6-5 combines with J gene TRBJ1-5; possible D gene TRBD1, 6 bases. V lost 6 bases and J lost 7, with 13 bases in between. This CDR3 spans 13 amino acids. Germline loops: CDR1 MNHEY, CDR2 SVGAGI. The CDR3 loop is CASSNRVGQPQHF. For the CDR3, the DNA is TGTGCCAGCAGCAACAGGGTTGGGCAGCCCCAGCATTTT.

This chain links TRBV19 with TRBJ1-2; possible D gene TRBD1, 6 bases. From germline, CDR1 is LNHDA and CDR2 SQIVND (reference sequence). The CDR3 length is 14 residues. Trimming left V 7 bases short and J 7 bases short, with 19 bases between. DNA of the CDR3: TGTGCCAGTATAGGGGGAGTCTCAGGGGCTGGCTACACCTTC. Translating it yields CASIGGVSGAGYTF.